This T cell receptor (beta chain) was observed in a study of glioma-infiltrating T cells after dendritic cell vaccination. The wider study: Dendritic cell vaccination trial patients had either newly diagnosed or recurrent glioblastoma. Patients received autologous tumor lysate-pulsed dendritic cell vaccination between the early 2000s and the early 2010s. Dendritic cell vaccine was injected intradermally three times, biweekly.

Details on this clone: The antigen is undetermined.

The data were produced by immunoSEQ multiplex PCR, yet TCRdb's version contains in-frame clones alone and is incomplete. The data show 93,000 or so clones, roughly 76% seen once. Study-level results: Few patients contributed both blood and tumor specimens.

Germline assignment: CDR1 MGHRA and CDR2 YSYEKL. The CDR3 is made up of 18 amino acids. J is TRBJ2-5 and V is TRBV4-1; no clear D. TRBJ2-7 explains the end of the DNA better; the J call may be wrong. The origin of this receptor is a human donor with glioblastoma. Material: blood, obtained before dendritic cell vaccination. CDR3 coding DNA: TGCGCCAGCAGCCGCGCTGATTTTTGGGCAGCTGATGACTACGAGCAGTACTTC. This encodes CASSRADFWAADDYEQYF.